This T cell receptor (beta chain) derives from a study of blood T cell repertoires in COVID-19. In the study overall: COVID-19 samples from acute and convalescent phases originated in the United States, Italy and Spain.

Germline CDR1 and CDR2: MGHRA and YSYEKL. The CDR3 is 14 residues long. Trimming shortened V by 4 bases and J by 4 bases, and 11 bases separated the two germline ends. Sequencing used immunoSEQ multiplex PCR; TCRdb keeps in-frame clones, though not all of them. The table lists around 100,000 clones, roughly 69% of them singletons, with about 6% in the top ten. Sequencing used peripheral blood. The chain combines TRBV4-1 with TRBJ1-5, with a tentative D call TRBD1 (5 bases). This clonotype was obtained from a man older than 75 with acute or convalescent COVID-19. CDR3 loop: CASSPRRGNQPQHF. The CDR3 nucleotides are TGCGCCAGCAGCCCAAGACGGGGGAATCAGCCCCAGCATTTT.